A single sample gave rise to the 12 T cell receptor beta chains below, sequenced in a study of OX40 agonist ivuxolimab in advanced cancers. Repertoires were generated with immunoSEQ multiplex PCR, while TCRdb's copy carries only in-frame clones and drops some. Of about 72,000 clones listed, over 70% are singletons. Sequenced material: CD4+ or CD8+ T cells sorted from blood, taken in a trial of the OX40 agonist ivuxolimab. These receptors all stem from an adult with an advanced solid tumor such as melanoma, head and neck, liver or kidney cancer.

This clone appeared a single time. This chain uses TRBV11-2 with TRBJ2-1; D is uncertain. Germline V gene data show CDR1 as SGHAT and CDR2 as FQNNGV. V was clipped by 1 base and J by 6 bases, with 10 bases between them. This CDR3 region has 14 residues. CDR3: CASSLVTRTNEQFF. The CDR3 coding sequence is TGTGCCAGCAGCTTAGTAACTCGAACCAATGAGCAGTTCTTC.

Concerning this clone: One end of the junction varies from germline; a read error may be responsible. J is TRBJ1-1 and V is TRBV20-1; 7 nucleotides agree with TRBD1. The CDR3 is made up of 11 amino acids. The germline CDR1 and CDR2 sequences are DFQATT and SNEGSKA (reference sequence). CDR3 coding DNA: TGCAGCGCTAACAGGGGTTCTGAAGCTTTCTTT. Encoded protein: CSANRGSEAFF.

The chain recombines TRBV19 with TRBJ2-1; D unclear. Deletions cut 5 bases from V and 5 bases from J, with 10 bases between. Germline CDR1 LNHDA, CDR2 SQIVND (reference sequence). This CDR3 region has 13 residues. Written as DNA, the CDR3 is TGTGCCAGTAGTCTCTCTAGAGACAATGAGCAGTTCTTC. This translates into CASSLSRDNEQFF.

The chain couples TRBV4-2 to TRBJ1-2; D uncertain. Germline V gene data show CDR1 as LGHNA and CDR2 as YNFKEQ. CDR3 size: 16 residues. V gave up 0 bases and J gave up 4 bases, with 15 bases separating them. The DNA of the CDR3 is TGTGCCAGCAGCCAAGATAGAAGCCAGGCTCGCTATGGCTACACCTTC. Its translation is CASSQDRSQARYGYTF.

CDR3 amino acids: CASSPDSNQPQHF. As DNA, the CDR3 is TGTGCCAGCAGCCCGGATAGCAATCAGCCCCAGCATTTT. The V and J genes are TRBV11-3 and TRBJ1-5; D is unclear. The V end was cut by 5 bases, the J end by 0 bases, with 5 bases between. Germline CDR1 and CDR2: SGHNT and YENEEA. There are 13 residues in the CDR3.

The chain has TRBV5-1 and TRBJ1-2, with 10 bases lining up with TRBD1. J lost 3 bases, V lost 0 bases, and 5 bases had no gene match. The CDR3 consists of 16 residues. CDR1 and CDR2 (germline): SGHRS, YFSETQ. CDR3 residues: CASSLGRDRGDYGYTF. The DNA of the CDR3 is TGCGCCAGCAGCTTGGGGAGGGACAGGGGAGACTATGGCTACACCTTC.

The chain has TRBV19 and TRBJ2-7, with TRBD2 identical over 10 bases. The CDR3 totals 16 residues. J was trimmed by 2 bases and V by 4 bases; bases with no gene match: 8. Germline V gene lookup returns CDR1 LNHDA and CDR2 SQIVND (reference sequence). The CDR3 loop reads CASSTSGTSATYEQYF. In DNA, the CDR3 is TGTGCCAGTAGTACCTCCGGGACTAGCGCAACCTACGAGCAGTACTTC.

The J gene is TRBJ2-1, the V gene TRBV13; TRBD2 matches at 14 bases. In germline, CDR1 is PRHDT, CDR2 FYEKMQ (reference sequence). This CDR3 is 15 amino acids long. Trimming cost V 10 bases and J 7 bases; bases outside gene matches: 9. CDR3 sequence (DNA): TGTGCCACCTCCTCGGGACTAGCGGGGGTGAATGAGCAGTTCTTC. This encodes CATSSGLAGVNEQFF.

This chain connects TRBV5-1 to TRBJ1-1; possible D gene TRBD1, 5 bases. V gave up 4 bases and J gave up 5 bases, with 12 bases separating them. Germline CDR1 reads SGHRS; CDR2 reads YFSETQ. The CDR3 sequence is 13 residues long. CDR3 nucleotide sequence: TGCGCCAGCAGCCAGGACACCGAGACTGAAGCTTTCTTT. This encodes CASSQDTETEAFF.

CDR3 amino acids: CASSPTGTRDSYGYTF. The CDR3, as DNA: TGTGCCAGCTCACCTACCGGGACAAGGGATTCCTATGGCTACACCTTC. The rearrangement uses TRBV18 and TRBJ1-2, with D perhaps TRBD1 (6 bases). Trimming pared 3 bases from V and 4 bases from J, leaving 18 bases between. The CDR3 extends over 16 amino acids. CDR1 is KGHSH, CDR2 LQKENI, per germline. The entire variable domain, with the rest obtained from reference TRBV18 and TRBJ1-2, is as follows: NAGVMQNPRHLVRRRGQEARLRCSPMKGHSHVYWYRQLPEEGLKFMVYLQKENIIDESGMPKERFSAEFPKEGPSILRIQQVVRGDSAAYFCASSPTGTRDSYGYTFGSGTRLTVV.

The rearrangement links TRBV11-1 to TRBJ2-7; the match to TRBD2 covers 8 bases. Germline V CDR1 and CDR2: SGHAT, FQDESV (reference sequence). The CDR3 spans 13 residues. V dropped 5 bases and J dropped 3; count of bases not matched to a gene: 3. CDR3 in DNA: TGTGCCAGCAGCCCGGGAGGGAACTACGAGCAGTACTTC. Its translation: CASSPGGNYEQYF.

Within the sample, this clone is medium-sized. At the DNA level, this CDR3 is encoded by other sequences in the same sample as well. V is TRBV6-1 and J is TRBJ2-5; the match to TRBD2 covers 12 bases. Germline V lookup: CDR1 MNHNS, CDR2 SASEGT. The CDR3 covers 15 residues. J gave up 2 bases and V 2 bases, and 0 bases lay outside the gene matches. This CDR3 reads CASSELAGGQETQYF. The CDR3 DNA reads as TGTGCCAGCAGTGAACTAGCGGGGGGGCAAGAGACCCAGTACTTC.